This T cell receptor beta chain came from a study of blood T cell repertoires in COVID-19 (dated by TCRdb to about 2020). In terms of the full investigation: Collaborator samples came from the United States, Italy and Spain and covered acute and convalescent phases of COVID-19. The prospective study material was composed of cDNA or gDNA derived from T cells, B-cell-depleted T cells, or PBMCs. Subjects who had been exposed to COVID-19, were actively infected with it, or had recovered from it provided the deeply sampled blood TCRbeta repertoires that made up the dataset. A freely available public database, intended as a resource for researchers studying the immune response to SARS-CoV-2, is where the repertoires were released. The samples were drawn from two sources: the first 160 participants of the ongoing ImmuneRACE study, and some 1,300 subjects contributed by 6 global collaborators. Sample metadata almost always included a de-identified subject ID, COVID-19 status, age in years and sex. Where available, HLA class I and class II types were taken from metadata supplied by the sample provider and were not determined by assay-based typing. Broader findings and caveats from the paper: Clinical and demographic metadata were provided uncurated, with the amount varying by source and participant.

TCRbeta CDR3 regions were amplified from genomic DNA by means of the immunoSEQ Assay, a bias-controlled multiplex PCR. For the original study's pipeline: The number of nucleated cells in each sample was estimated from the amplification of reference gene primers within the assay. Sequence reads were collapsed and filtered to measure the absolute abundance of every unique TCRbeta CDR3 rearrangement. For each sample, productive Simpson clonality was calculated by taking the square root of Simpson's diversity index across productive rearrangements. The immuneACCESS repertoire file appears here via TCRdb, limited to in-frame rearrangements. These files lack a portion of the clones; in checked studies, under half of the deficit traces to unresolved V genes, and the cause of the others is not known. Clonal size and the V and J genes are those of that table, whereas D and trimming came from the DNA. The sample has roughly 170,000 clones on record, approximately 86% of them singletons. About 1.2% of the sample lies in the top ten.

The CDR3 goes from the cysteine to the phenylalanine over 15 residues. Of all the DNA, just the CDR3 is kept, 45 bases in frame from base 1. The V end loses 0 bases and the J end loses 2 bases, and a stretch of 10 bases separates them. CDR1 and CDR2 are drawn from the germline V gene: MNHEY, SVGAGI. On this clone: There is no known antigen for this receptor. No base quality values were provided; no much bigger clone lies one nucleotide off.

Samples from volunteer blood donors who had recovered from COVID-19 were contributed by a second Seattle source. The collaborating institutions used their own protocols to collect whole blood in K2EDTA tubes. For TCRbeta analysis, collaborator samples were shipped as frozen whole blood, as isolated PBMCs, or as DNA extracted from either sample type. The V gene is TRBV6-5 and the J gene is TRBJ1-1; the D segment cannot be called with confidence. Sequencing was done on a sample of peripheral blood. The sequence derives from a man aged 55 to 70 who had recovered from COVID-19. The nucleotide sequence is given as TGTGCCAGCAGTTACTCGAGTCAGACTAACACTGAAGCTTTCTTT. It specifies CASSYSSQTNTEAFF.